These 21 T cell receptor beta chains share one sample of origin, sequenced in a study of T cell responses to AZD1222 COVID-19 vaccine. The repertoire was sequenced with immunoSEQ multiplex PCR; TCRdb's copy has only in-frame clones and lacks some. The sample yields around 97,000 clones, about 92% seen once. Specimen: peripheral blood, collected on day 0 of AZD1222 vaccination. Receptors originate from an adult in good health.

V is TRBV1 and J is TRBJ2-5; the D call in the table, TRBD2, was not verified against the DNA. TRBV1 is a pseudogene locus. CDR3 size: 16 residues. This CDR3 is CTSGGGGETLKETQYF. DNA for the CDR3: TGCACCAGCGGCGGTGGGGGGGAGACGCTTAAAGAGACCCAGTACTTC.

V and J are TRBV5-4 and TRBJ2-5, with D unclear. From germline, CDR1 is SGHNT and CDR2 YYREEE (reference sequence). The CDR3 covers 14 residues. The V gene lost 2 bases and the J gene lost 1 base, with 9 bases spanning the gap. CDR3 protein: CASSFVYSQETQYF. CDR3 DNA: TGTGCCAGCAGCTTTGTCTACAGCCAAGAGACCCAGTACTTC.

The chain carries TRBV30 and TRBJ1-4; no clear D. Between the trimmed V and J ends, which lost 0 bases and 8 bases, there was a span of 13 bases. Germline CDR1 is GTSNPN and CDR2 is SVGIG (reference sequence). The CDR3 runs 14 residues. In DNA form, the CDR3 reads TGTGCCTGGAGTGTATCGGCAGGCAGCGAAAAACTGTTTTTT. Encoded protein: CAWSVSAGSEKLFF.

V usage is TRBV5-4 and J usage is TRBJ2-3; D gene ambiguous. The CDR3 is 12 amino acids. CDR1 SGHNT and CDR2 YYREEE come from the germline V gene (reference sequence). V lost 0 bases and J lost 4, with 3 bases in between. The CDR3 sequence is CASSLESDTQYF. The DNA for the CDR3 is TGTGCCAGCAGCTTGGAGTCAGATACGCAGTATTTT.

The rearrangement uses TRBV28 and TRBJ1-5; D is perhaps TRBD1 (5 bases). Germline V gives CDR1 MDHEN, CDR2 SYDVKM. The CDR3 contains 14 residues. Deletions cut 5 bases from V and 2 bases from J, with 10 bases between. This chain's CDR3 is CASSAGGGNQPQHF. The CDR3 coding sequence is TGTGCCAGCAGTGCGGGGGGAGGCAATCAGCCCCAGCATTTT.

This chain links TRBV5-4 with TRBJ2-2, with TRBD2 as a possible D gene (5 bases). The germline V gene encodes CDR1 SGHNT and CDR2 YYREEE (reference sequence). The ends were cut back, 1 base at V and 0 bases at J, with 7 bases in the middle. This CDR3 is built from 15 residues. The CDR3 bases are TGTGCCAGCAGCTTGACTAGGACGAACACCGGGGAGCTGTTTTTT. Protein product: CASSLTRTNTGELFF.

This chain joins TRBV10-3 and TRBJ1-4; D ambiguous. Trimming removed 8 bases from V and 6 bases from J, with 13 bases in between. The V gene's germline CDR1 is ENHRY and CDR2 SYGVKD. The CDR3 extends over 13 amino acids. CDR3 residues: CAIRREPYEKLFF. CDR3 nucleotides: TGTGCCATCCGCCGGGAACCGTATGAAAAACTGTTTTTT.

The V and J genes are TRBV27 and TRBJ1-5, with D uncertain. Germline lookup yields CDR1 MNHEY and CDR2 SMNVEV (reference sequence). The CDR3 length is 12 residues. Deletions cut 4 bases from V and 5 bases from J, with 6 bases between. The CDR3 reads CASSSSHQPQHF. The CDR3 coding sequence is TGTGCCAGCAGTTCCTCCCATCAGCCCCAGCATTTT.

The CDR3 loop is CAGQTGPREQYF. DNA of the CDR3: TGTGCCGGTCAGACAGGCCCTCGGGAGCAGTACTTC. The V gene is TRBV6-5, the J gene TRBJ2-7; a possible D gene is TRBD1 (6 bases). The germline V and J ends were trimmed by 11 bases and 7 bases, with 18 bases remaining between them. This CDR3 contains 12 residues. Germline-derived CDR1 and CDR2 are MNHEY and SVGAGI.

V and J are TRBV24-1 and TRBJ2-1, with unresolved D. V was trimmed by 4 bases and J by 14 bases, leaving 14 bases between them. Germline CDR1 reads KGHDR; CDR2 reads SFDVKD. The CDR3 runs to 12 residues. CDR3 protein: CATSDDLGQEFF. CDR3 DNA: TGTGCCACCAGTGACGATTTAGGGCAGGAGTTCTTC.

The rearrangement links TRBV11-2 to TRBJ2-1; 11 bases align to TRBD1. V shed 4 bases, J shed 8 bases, and the junction held 10 bases outside the gene matches. CDR3 length: 16 amino acids. Germline V lookup: CDR1 SGHAT, CDR2 FQNNGV. Written as DNA, the CDR3 is TGTGCCAGCAGCTCGCGCCGGACAGGGGGCGGAGATGAGCAGTTCTTC. It translates to CASSSRRTGGGDEQFF.

The chain links TRBV11-1 to TRBJ2-7; maybe TRBD2 (5 bases). The germline V and J ends were trimmed by 1 base and 0 bases, with 10 bases remaining between them. In germline, CDR1 is SGHAT, CDR2 FQDESV (reference sequence). The CDR3 consists of 15 residues. Written as DNA, the CDR3 is TGTGCCAGCAGCTTAGTAGAGGGCTTCTCCTACGAGCAGTACTTC. As protein: CASSLVEGFSYEQYF.

The rearrangement uses TRBV6-5 and TRBJ2-7, with TRBD2 as a possible D gene (5 bases). Germline V gene lookup returns CDR1 MNHEY and CDR2 SVGAGI. Trimming stripped 4 bases from V and 3 bases from J, with 13 bases between. The CDR3 length is 14 residues. This CDR3 reads CASSLTGLVYEQYF. CDR3 nucleotide sequence: TGTGCCAGCAGTTTGACCGGACTGGTCTACGAGCAGTACTTC.

The genes are TRBV5-1 and TRBJ1-1; 9 nucleotides agree with TRBD1. The CDR3 totals 15 residues. The V gene end was trimmed by 3 bases and the J gene end by 0 bases; junction bases not matched to a gene: 3. Germline lookup yields CDR1 SGHRS and CDR2 YFSETQ. CDR3: CASSSGQGLNTEAFF. The CDR3 nucleotides are TGCGCCAGCAGCTCGGGACAGGGTCTGAACACTGAAGCTTTCTTT.

The chain recombines TRBV7-2 with TRBJ1-2; no definite D call. The CDR3 consists of 12 residues. The V and J ends lost 2 bases and 0 bases respectively, with 1 base between them. Per germline, CDR1 SGHTA and CDR2 FQGNSA. CDR3 residues: CASSLTNYGYTF. DNA for the CDR3: TGTGCCAGCAGCTTAACTAACTATGGCTACACCTTC.

The chain uses TRBV7-2 and TRBJ2-1; 7 bases align to TRBD2. CDR1 and CDR2 (germline): SGHTA, FQGNSA. The CDR3 totals 13 residues. V dropped 8 bases and J dropped 4; count of bases not matched to a gene: 5. The CDR3 DNA reads TGTGCCAGCGCAGCGGGGATGTACAATGAGCAGTTCTTC. The encoded protein is CASAAGMYNEQFF. Full variable domain (outside the CDR3, taken from reference TRBV7-2 and TRBJ2-1): GAGVSQSPSNKVTEKGKDVELRCDPISGHTALYWYRQSLGQGLEFLIYFQGNSAPDKSGLPSDRFSAERTGGSVSTLTIQRTQQEDSAVYLCASAAGMYNEQFFGPGTRLTVL.

V and J are TRBV5-6 and TRBJ2-1, with no clear D. The CDR3 extends over 15 amino acids. V was trimmed by 4 bases and J by 7 bases, leaving 18 bases between them. Germline V gives CDR1 SGHDT, CDR2 YYEEEE. The CDR3 region is CASSPINHRVNEQFF. DNA of the CDR3: TGTGCCAGCAGCCCGATCAATCATAGGGTTAATGAGCAGTTCTTC.

In DNA, the CDR3 is TGTGCCAGCCACGGGGCTTTTGGAGATACGCAGTATTTT. Translation gives CASHGAFGDTQYF. V gene TRBV19 combines with J gene TRBJ2-3; D may correspond to TRBD1 or TRBD2 (5 bases each). This CDR3 contains 13 residues. V lost 9 bases and J lost 5, with 15 bases in between. In germline, CDR1 is LNHDA, CDR2 SQIVND (reference sequence).

This clone was counted only a few times. The rearrangement uses TRBV5-4 and TRBJ2-1, with 7 bases aligning to TRBD2. This CDR3 has 13 amino acids. V gave up 9 bases and J gave up 2 bases; unmatched junction bases: 5. Germline-derived CDR1 and CDR2 are SGHNT and YYREEE (reference sequence). The CDR3 loop reads CATRGGTYNEQFF. For the CDR3, the DNA is TGTGCCACCCGGGGAGGGACCTACAATGAGCAGTTCTTC.

The chain is built from TRBV2 and TRBJ2-5; TRBD2 is a possible D gene (5 bases). Between the trimmed V and J ends, which lost 8 bases and 2 bases, there was a span of 9 bases. The germline V gene has CDR1 SNHLY and CDR2 FYNNEI. The CDR3 totals 12 residues. Here the CDR3 DNA reads TGTGCCAGCTCGTCGGGACAAGAGACCCAGTACTTC. This encodes CASSSGQETQYF.

This clone was counted between two and nine times. The chain is built from TRBV2 and TRBJ1-1; TRBD1 might be the D (6 bases). V dropped 6 bases and J dropped 1 base, with 9 bases sitting between them. Germline CDR1 SNHLY, CDR2 FYNNEI. This CDR3 spans 13 amino acids. CDR3 residues: CASSTDRNTEAFF. The CDR3 DNA sequence: TGTGCCAGCAGCACGGACAGGAACACTGAAGCTTTCTTT.